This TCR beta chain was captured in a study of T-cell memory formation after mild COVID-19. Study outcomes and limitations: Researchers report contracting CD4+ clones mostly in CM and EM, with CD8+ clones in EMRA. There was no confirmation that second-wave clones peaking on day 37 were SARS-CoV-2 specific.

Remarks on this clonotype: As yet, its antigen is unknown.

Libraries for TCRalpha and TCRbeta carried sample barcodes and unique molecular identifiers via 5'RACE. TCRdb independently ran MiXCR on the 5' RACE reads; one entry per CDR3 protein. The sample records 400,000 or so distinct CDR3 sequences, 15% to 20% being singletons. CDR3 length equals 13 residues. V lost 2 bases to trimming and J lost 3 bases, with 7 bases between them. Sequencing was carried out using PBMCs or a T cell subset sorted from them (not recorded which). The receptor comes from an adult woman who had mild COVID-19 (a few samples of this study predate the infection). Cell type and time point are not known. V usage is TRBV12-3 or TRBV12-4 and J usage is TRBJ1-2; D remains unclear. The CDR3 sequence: CASSLYQDYGYTF. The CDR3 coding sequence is TGTGCCAGCAGTTTATATCAGGACTATGGCTACACCTTC.